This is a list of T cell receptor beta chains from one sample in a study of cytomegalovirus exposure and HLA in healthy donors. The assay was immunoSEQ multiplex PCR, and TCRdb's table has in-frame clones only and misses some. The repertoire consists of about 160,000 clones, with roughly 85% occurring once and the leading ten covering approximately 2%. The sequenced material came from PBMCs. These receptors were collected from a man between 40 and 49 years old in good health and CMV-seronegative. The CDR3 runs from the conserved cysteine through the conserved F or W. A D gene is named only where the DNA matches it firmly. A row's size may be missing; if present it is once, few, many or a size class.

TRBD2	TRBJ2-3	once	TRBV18	TGTGCCAGCTCACAGGATCAATCGGGGGGATACACAGATACGCAGTATTTT	CASSQDQSGGYTDTQYF
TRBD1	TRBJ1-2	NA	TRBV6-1	TGTGCCAGCAGTGACCCGACAGGGAGCGGCTACACCTTC	CASSDPTGSGYTF
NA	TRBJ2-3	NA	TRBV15	TGTGCCACCAGCAGAAATGGGCAACTCACAGATACGCAGTATTTT	CATSRNGQLTDTQYF
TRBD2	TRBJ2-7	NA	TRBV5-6	TGTGCCAGCCGAAAGCGGGAGGGGTATAACGAGCAGTACTTC	CASRKREGYNEQYF
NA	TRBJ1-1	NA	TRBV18	TGTGCCAGCTCACCACTATCAAACTCGAACACTGAAGCTTTCTTT	CASSPLSNSNTEAFF
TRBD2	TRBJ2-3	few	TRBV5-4	TGTGCCATCCCCGGGAGGGGAGCGGATTCAGATACGCAGTATTTT	CAIPGRGADSDTQYF
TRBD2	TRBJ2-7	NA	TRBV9	TGTGCCAGCAGCGCCGGGACTAGCGGTTACGAGCAGTACTTC	CASSAGTSGYEQYF
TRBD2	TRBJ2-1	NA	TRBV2	TGTGCCAGCAGTGAAGCGGTACTAGCGGGTGGTGGTGAGCAGTTCTTC	CASSEAVLAGGGEQFF
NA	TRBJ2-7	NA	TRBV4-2	TGTGCCAGCAGCCAAGGTGGGTACGGGTCTTCCTACGAGCAGTACTTC	CASSQGGYGSSYEQYF
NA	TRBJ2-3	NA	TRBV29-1	TGCAGCGTTGTATGGCCTAGCACAGATACGCAGTATTTT	CSVVWPSTDTQYF
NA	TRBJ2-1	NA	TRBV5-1	TGCGCCACCGCGTTGGGGGGCTCCTACAATGAGCAGTTCTTC	CATALGGSYNEQFF
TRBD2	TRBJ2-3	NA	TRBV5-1	TGCGCCAGTAGCGGGAGATCGGGCACAGATACGCAGTATTTT	CASSGRSGTDTQYF
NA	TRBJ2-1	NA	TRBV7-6	TGTGCCAGCAGCTTAGCCCTAAATGAGCAGTTCTTC	CASSLALNEQFF
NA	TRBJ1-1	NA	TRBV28	TGTGCCAGCAGTTTATGGGCAGATGAAGCTTTCTTT	CASSLWADEAFF
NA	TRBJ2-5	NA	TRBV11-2	TGTGCCAGCAGCTTGCCGAGCGGGCCTGAGACCCAGTACTTC	CASSLPSGPETQYF
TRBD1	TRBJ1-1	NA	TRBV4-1	TGCGCCAGCAGCCTATGGGACAGGGCCACTGAAGCTTTCTTT	CASSLWDRATEAFF
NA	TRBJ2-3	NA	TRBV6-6	TGTGCCAGCAGTTCCGGACTAACTAGCACAGATACGCAGTATTTT	CASSSGLTSTDTQYF
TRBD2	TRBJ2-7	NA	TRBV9	TGTGCCAGCAGCGTATTAGCGGGAGGGCCGGTAGAGCAGTACTTC	CASSVLAGGPVEQYF
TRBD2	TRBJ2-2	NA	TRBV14	TGTGCCAGCAGCCAGGTGGGACTAGCCAGATACGCGAACACCGGGGAGCTGTTTTTT	CASSQVGLARYANTGELFF
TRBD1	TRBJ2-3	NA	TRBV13	TGTGCCAGCAGCTTCGCCGGGACAGGGTATACAGATACGCAGTATTTT	CASSFAGTGYTDTQYF
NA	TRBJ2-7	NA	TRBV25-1	TGTGCCAGCAGTGAATTTCGGGAAGCCTACGAGCAGTACTTC	CASSEFREAYEQYF
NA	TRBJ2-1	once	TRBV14	TGTGCCAGCAGCCAAGTCACAGGGAGGGCTGAGCAGTTCTTC	CASSQVTGRAEQFF
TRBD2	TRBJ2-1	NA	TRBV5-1	TGCGCCAGCCGGGCTAGCGGGACCAATGAGCAGTTCTTC	CASRASGTNEQFF